The 12 T cell receptor beta chains presented below share a single source sample, sequenced in a study of control samples from healthy donors and cancer patients. Using immunoSEQ multiplex PCR, the repertoire was profiled, and TCRdb retains in-frame clones only, with some absent. The profile covers roughly 45,000 clones, with approximately 94% appearing a single time and about 0.8% taken by the ten largest. The sequenced material came from PBMCs. The source of these receptors is a man aged 30 to 45 with colorectal cancer.

The chain employs TRBV9 and TRBJ1-3, with D perhaps matching TRBD1 (6 bases). Germline V lookup: CDR1 SGDLS, CDR2 YYNGEE. The length of the CDR3 is 15 residues. V lost 2 bases and J lost 4, with 13 bases in between. The CDR3: CASSVTGSYGNTIYF. Here the CDR3 DNA reads TGTGCCAGCAGCGTCACAGGGTCTTACGGAAACACCATATATTTT.

The J gene is TRBJ1-1, the V gene TRBV15, with D possibly being TRBD1 (6 bases). The CDR3 has 14 residues. Germline V CDR1 and CDR2: LNHNV, YYDKDF (reference sequence). Trimming left V 0 bases short and J 1 base short, with 6 bases between. The DNA for the CDR3 is TGTGCCACCAGCAGAGAAGGGGGGAACACTGAAGCTTTCTTT. Its protein is CATSREGGNTEAFF.

This clone was detected once. This chain connects TRBV4-1 to TRBJ1-5, with a tentative D call TRBD1 (5 bases). V was cut by 4 bases and J by 0 bases, with 16 bases left in between. From germline, CDR1 is MGHRA and CDR2 YSYEKL. CDR3 length: 17 amino acids. The chain's CDR3 is CASSPSPLQDSNQPQHF. CDR3 bases: TGCGCCAGCAGCCCGTCTCCTCTACAGGATAGCAATCAGCCCCAGCATTTT.

V usage is TRBV30 and J usage is TRBJ1-1; D gene ambiguous. Germline CDR1 and CDR2: GTSNPN and SVGIG (reference sequence). Trimming removed 2 bases at V and 2 bases at J, with 6 bases between. CDR3 length: 12 residues. CDR3 in DNA: TGTGCCTGGAGTTTCCCTAACACTGAAGCTTTCTTT. Its translation is CAWSFPNTEAFF.

The chain links TRBV3-1 (or the pseudogene TRBV3-2) to TRBJ2-3, with D perhaps TRBD2 (7 bases). The CDR3 contains 15 residues. V lost 4 bases to trimming and J lost 7 bases, with 18 bases between them. Germline CDR1 LGHDT, CDR2 YNNKEL (reference sequence). The CDR3 sequence is CASSPPGGGLHTQYF. As DNA, the CDR3 is TGTGCCAGCAGCCCCCCGGGCGGGGGCTTGCATACGCAGTATTTT.

This chain links TRBV2 with TRBJ2-3; TRBD2 agrees at 9 bases. This CDR3 is 15 amino acids long. V lost 6 bases to trimming and J lost 5 bases; unmatched junction nucleotides: 9. Per germline, CDR1 SNHLY and CDR2 FYNNEI. The CDR3 DNA sequence: TGTGCCAGCAGCACTGGACTAGCGCCGGAAGATACGCAGTATTTT. Translation: CASSTGLAPEDTQYF.

The genes are TRBV6-5 and TRBJ2-3; D gene ambiguous. CDR3 length: 15 amino acids. Germline-derived CDR1 and CDR2 are MNHEY and SVGAGI. Trimming pared 7 bases from V and 0 bases from J, leaving 14 bases between. This chain's CDR3 is CASTPLHYSTDTQYF. CDR3 nucleotides: TGTGCCAGCACCCCCCTTCACTATAGCACAGATACGCAGTATTTT.

This chain links TRBV30 with TRBJ2-3; D is possibly TRBD1 or TRBD2 (6 bases each). V lost 7 bases and J lost 8, with 16 bases in between. There are 12 residues in the CDR3. Per germline, CDR1 GTSNPN and CDR2 SVGIG (reference sequence). CDR3 DNA: TGTGCCTCGAGGGGGGAAGGGGGTACGCAGTATTTT. Encoded protein: CASRGEGGTQYF.

The rearrangement joins TRBV12-3 or TRBV12-4 to TRBJ1-2; tentative D call: TRBD1 (5 bases). Deletions cut 6 bases from V and 4 bases from J, with 12 bases between. There are 13 residues in the CDR3. CDR3 in amino acids: CASSLQGAYGYTF. The DNA for the CDR3 is TGTGCCAGCAGCCTCCAGGGAGCCTATGGCTACACCTTC.

The CDR3 bases are TGCGCCAGCAGCCAAGATGACAGCGAGCAATATTCACCCCTCCACTTT. Encoded protein: CASSQDDSEQYSPLHF. This rearrangement joins TRBV4-1 to TRBJ1-6, with D possibly TRBD1 on 5 matching bases. V lost 0 bases to trimming and J lost 8 bases, with 14 bases between them. Germline CDR1 and CDR2: MGHRA and YSYEKL. The length of the CDR3 is 16 residues.

V gene TRBV2 combines with J gene TRBJ2-3; TRBD2 aligns across 15 bases. CDR1 and CDR2 from the germline V gene are SNHLY and FYNNEI. V lost 6 bases and J lost 4; bases outside the gene matches: 5. This CDR3 is built from 16 residues. CDR3 sequence reads: CASSPGLAGGADTQYF. In nucleotides, the CDR3 is TGTGCCAGCAGCCCCGGACTAGCGGGGGGGGCAGATACGCAGTATTTT. Looking up the rest from reference TRBV2 and TRBJ2-3 gives the full variable domain: EPEVTQTPSHQVTQMGQEVILRCVPISNHLYFYWYRQILGQKVEFLVSFYNNEISEKSEIFDDQFSVERPDGSNFTLKIRSTKLEDSAMYFCASSPGLAGGADTQYFGPGTRLTVL.

The chain uses TRBV7-2 and TRBJ1-5; D remains ambiguous. Germline loops: CDR1 SGHTA, CDR2 FQGNSA. V lost 2 bases to trimming and J lost 4 bases, with 6 bases between them. This CDR3 has 13 residues. Here the CDR3 reads CASSLTRNQPQHF. The CDR3, as DNA: TGTGCCAGCAGCTTAACGAGGAATCAGCCCCAGCATTTT.